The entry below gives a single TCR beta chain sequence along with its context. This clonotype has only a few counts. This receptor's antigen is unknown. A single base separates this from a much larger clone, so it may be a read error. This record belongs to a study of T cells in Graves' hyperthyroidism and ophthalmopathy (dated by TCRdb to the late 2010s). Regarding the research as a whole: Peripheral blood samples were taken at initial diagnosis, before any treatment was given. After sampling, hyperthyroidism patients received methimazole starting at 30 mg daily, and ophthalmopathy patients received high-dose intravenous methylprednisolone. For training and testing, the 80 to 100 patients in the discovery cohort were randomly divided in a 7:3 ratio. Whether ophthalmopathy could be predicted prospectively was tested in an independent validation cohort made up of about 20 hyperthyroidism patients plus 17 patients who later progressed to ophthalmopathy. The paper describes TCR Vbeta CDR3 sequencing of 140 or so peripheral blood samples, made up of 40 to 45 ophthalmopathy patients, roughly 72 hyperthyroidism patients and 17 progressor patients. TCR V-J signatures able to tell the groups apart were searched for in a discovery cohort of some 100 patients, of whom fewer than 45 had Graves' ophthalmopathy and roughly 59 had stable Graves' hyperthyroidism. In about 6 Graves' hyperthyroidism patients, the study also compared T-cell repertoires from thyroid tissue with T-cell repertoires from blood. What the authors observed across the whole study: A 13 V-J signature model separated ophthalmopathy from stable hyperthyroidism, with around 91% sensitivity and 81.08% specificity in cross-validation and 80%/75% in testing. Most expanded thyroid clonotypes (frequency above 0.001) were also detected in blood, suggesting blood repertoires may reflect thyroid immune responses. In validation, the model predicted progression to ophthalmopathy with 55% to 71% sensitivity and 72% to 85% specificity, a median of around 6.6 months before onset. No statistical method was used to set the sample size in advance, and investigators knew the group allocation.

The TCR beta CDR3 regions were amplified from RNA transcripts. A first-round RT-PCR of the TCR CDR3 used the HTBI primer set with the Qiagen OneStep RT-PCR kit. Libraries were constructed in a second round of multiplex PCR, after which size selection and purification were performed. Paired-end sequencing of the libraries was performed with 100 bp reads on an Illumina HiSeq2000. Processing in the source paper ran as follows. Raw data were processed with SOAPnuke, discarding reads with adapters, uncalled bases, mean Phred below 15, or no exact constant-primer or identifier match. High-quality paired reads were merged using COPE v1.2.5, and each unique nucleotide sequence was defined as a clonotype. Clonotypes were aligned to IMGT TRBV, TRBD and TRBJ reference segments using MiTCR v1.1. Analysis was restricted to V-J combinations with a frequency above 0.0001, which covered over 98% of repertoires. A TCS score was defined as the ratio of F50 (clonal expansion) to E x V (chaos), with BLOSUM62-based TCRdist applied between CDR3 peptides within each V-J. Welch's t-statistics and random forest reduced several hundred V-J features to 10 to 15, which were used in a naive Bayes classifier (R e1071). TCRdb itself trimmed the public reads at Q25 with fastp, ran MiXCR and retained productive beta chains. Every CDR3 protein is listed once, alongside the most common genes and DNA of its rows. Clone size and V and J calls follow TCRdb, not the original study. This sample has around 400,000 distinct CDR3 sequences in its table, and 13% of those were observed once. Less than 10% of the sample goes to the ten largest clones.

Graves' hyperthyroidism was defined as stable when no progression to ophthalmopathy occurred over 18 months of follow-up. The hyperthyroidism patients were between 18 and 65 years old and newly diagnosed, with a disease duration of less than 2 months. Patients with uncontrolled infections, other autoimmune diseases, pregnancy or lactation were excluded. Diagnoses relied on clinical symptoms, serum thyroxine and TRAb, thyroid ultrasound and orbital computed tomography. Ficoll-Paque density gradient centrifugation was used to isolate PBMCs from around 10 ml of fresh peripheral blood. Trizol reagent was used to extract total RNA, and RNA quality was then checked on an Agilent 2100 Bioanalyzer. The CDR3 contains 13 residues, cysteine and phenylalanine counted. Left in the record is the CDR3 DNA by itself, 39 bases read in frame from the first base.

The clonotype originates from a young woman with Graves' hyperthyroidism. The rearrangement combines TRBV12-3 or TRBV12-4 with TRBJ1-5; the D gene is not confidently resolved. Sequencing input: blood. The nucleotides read TGTGCCGGCAGTTTATCTCTCAGCCAGCCCCAGCATTTT. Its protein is CAGSLSLSQPQHF.